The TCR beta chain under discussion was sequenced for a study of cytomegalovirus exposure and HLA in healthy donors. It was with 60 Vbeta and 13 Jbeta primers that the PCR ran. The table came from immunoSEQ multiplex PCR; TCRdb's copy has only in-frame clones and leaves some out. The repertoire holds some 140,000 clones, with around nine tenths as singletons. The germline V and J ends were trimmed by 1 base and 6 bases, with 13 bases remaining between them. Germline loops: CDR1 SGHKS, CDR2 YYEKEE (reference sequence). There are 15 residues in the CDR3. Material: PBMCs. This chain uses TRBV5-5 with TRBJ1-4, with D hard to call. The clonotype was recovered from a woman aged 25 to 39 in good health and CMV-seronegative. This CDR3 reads CASSLSPNSDEKLFF. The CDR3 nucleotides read TGTGCCAGCAGCTTGTCCCCAAATAGCGATGAAAAACTGTTTTTT. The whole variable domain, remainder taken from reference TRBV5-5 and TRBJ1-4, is DAGVTQSPTHLIKTRGQQVTLRCSPISGHKSVSWYQQVLGQGPQFIFQYYEKEERGRGNFPDRFSARQFPNYSSELNVNALLLGDSALYLCASSLSPNSDEKLFFGSGTQLSVL.